Listed here are 25 T cell receptor beta chains from one sample, sequenced in a study of cytomegalovirus exposure and HLA in healthy donors. TCRdb keeps only in-frame clones here, not all; method: immunoSEQ multiplex PCR. The sample lists 190,000 or so clones, about 86% seen once, with 2.5% to 3.5% in the top ten. The sequencing input was PBMCs. Every receptor here comes from a woman between 18 and 29 years old in good health and CMV-seropositive.

This chain joins TRBV5-1 and TRBJ1-2; the match to TRBD1 covers 7 bases. This CDR3 has 15 amino acids. Germline loops: CDR1 SGHRS, CDR2 YFSETQ. With 0 bases clipped from V and 4 bases from J, the junction kept 6 bases outside the gene matches. CDR3 coding DNA: TGCGCCAGCAGCTTGGATCCTCGGACAGGCTATGGCTACACCTTC. Amino acid sequence: CASSLDPRTGYGYTF.

The chain carries TRBV29-1 and TRBJ1-1, with 9 positions matching TRBD1. With V trimmed by 7 bases and J by 1 base, 7 bases remained unmatched. Germline loops: CDR1 SQVTM, CDR2 ANQGSEA. The CDR3 length is 14 residues. In nucleotides, the CDR3 is TGCAGCGCCGACAGGGGGTTCGAGAACACTGAAGCTTTCTTT. Its protein product is CSADRGFENTEAFF.

This clone came up once. The rearrangement joins TRBV6-6 to TRBJ1-1; 8 bases agree with TRBD1. The CDR3 length is 13 residues. The ends lost 10 bases at V and 2 bases at J; junction bases unmatched: 6. In germline, CDR1 is MNHNY, CDR2 SVGAGI (reference sequence). CDR3 in amino acids: CATSGTGNTEAFF. The CDR3, as DNA: TGTGCCACCTCCGGGACAGGAAACACTGAAGCTTTCTTT.

The V call is TRBV5-1, the J call TRBJ1-1, with no clear D. The CDR3 extends over 13 amino acids. V was cut by 3 bases and J by 1 base, with 7 bases left in between. CDR1 SGHRS and CDR2 YFSETQ come from the germline V gene. The DNA for the CDR3 is TGCGCCAGCAGCTCTTATTCGAACACTGAAGCTTTCTTT. This encodes CASSSYSNTEAFF.

The genes are TRBV10-3 and TRBJ1-1, with a weak D call TRBD1 (5 bases). Germline assignment: CDR1 ENHRY and CDR2 SYGVKD. Trimming stripped 10 bases from V and 1 base from J, with 13 bases between. The CDR3 runs to 13 residues. CDR3 sequence reads: CATVQAQNTEAFF. DNA of the CDR3: TGTGCCACCGTACAGGCTCAGAACACTGAAGCTTTCTTT.

This sequence joins TRBV7-2 and TRBJ1-2, with a weak D call TRBD1 (6 bases). Germline CDR1 SGHTA, CDR2 FQGNSA. With 1 base removed from V and 2 bases from J, the gap between germline ends came to 8 bases. The CDR3 runs to 14 residues. This chain's CDR3 is CASSLVQGNYGYTF. CDR3 DNA sequence: TGTGCCAGCAGCTTAGTTCAGGGGAACTATGGCTACACCTTC.

This clone was observed once. This rearrangement joins TRBV5-1 to TRBJ2-1, with 8 bases matching TRBD2. The CDR3 has 17 amino acids. Trimming cost V 0 bases and J 2 bases; bases outside gene matches: 7. CDR1 and CDR2 (germline): SGHRS, YFSETQ. The CDR3 loop reads CASSLGQRGYTYNEQFF. The CDR3 DNA follows: TGCGCCAGCAGCTTGGGGCAGCGGGGGTATACCTACAATGAGCAGTTCTTC.

This clone has a handful of counts. V is TRBV27 and J is TRBJ1-3, with no clear D. Trimming removed 5 bases from V and 3 bases from J, with 11 bases in between. In germline, CDR1 is MNHEY, CDR2 SMNVEV (reference sequence). This CDR3 contains 14 residues. The chain's CDR3 is CASSLGLGGNTIYF. CDR3 coding DNA: TGTGCCAGCAGTCTTGGACTGGGTGGAAACACCATATATTTT.

This clone has a single count. This rearrangement joins TRBV7-9 to TRBJ2-1, with a tentative D call TRBD2 (6 bases). This CDR3 spans 13 amino acids. V lost 10 bases and J 3 bases, leaving 13 bases between the germline ends. Germline V CDR1 and CDR2: SEHNR, FQNEAQ (reference sequence). The CDR3 bases are TGTGCCACCCGTTGGGGAGGCTACAATGAGCAGTTCTTC. It is translated as CATRWGGYNEQFF. The entire variable domain, with the rest obtained from reference TRBV7-9 and TRBJ2-1, is as follows: DTGVSQNPRHKITKRGQNVTFRCDPISEHNRLYWYRQTLGQGPEFLTYFQNEAQLEKSRLLSDRFSAERPKGSFSTLEIQRTEQGDSAMYLCATRWGGYNEQFFGPGTRLTVL.

The V and J genes are TRBV1 and TRBJ2-7; the table assigns TRBD2, which was not confirmed against the DNA. TRBV1 corresponds to a pseudogene. CDR3 length: 14 amino acids. The CDR3 protein is CTSSHQTRAYEQYF. The CDR3 region has the DNA TGCACCAGCAGCCATCAAACTAGAGCCTACGAGCAGTACTTC.

The chain employs TRBV7-6 and TRBJ2-5; TRBD2 matches at 8 bases. The ends lost 3 bases at V and 1 base at J; junction bases unmatched: 13. The germline gives CDR1 SGHVS, CDR2 FNYEAQ. CDR3 length: 18 residues. CDR3 nucleotide sequence: TGTGCCAGCAGCTTCCCCCACTCCGGGGGGGGGTTCCAAGAGACCCAGTACTTC. Its translation: CASSFPHSGGGFQETQYF.

The chain couples TRBV14 to TRBJ1-2; D gene uncertain. This CDR3 is built from 14 residues. CDR1 is SGHDN and CDR2 is FVKESK in the germline V gene. The V end lost 0 bases, the J end lost 7 bases, and 12 bases lay between the germline ends. CDR3 bases: TGTGCCAGCAGCCAAGATACCCGATCCGGTGGCTACACCTTC. It encodes CASSQDTRSGGYTF. The full variable domain, in which reference TRBV14 and TRBJ1-2 provide the parts outside the CDR3, is EAGVTQFPSHSVIEKGQTVTLRCDPISGHDNLYWYRRVMGKEIKFLLHFVKESKQDESGMPNNRFLAERTGGTYSTLKVQPAELEDSGVYFCASSQDTRSGGYTFGSGTRLTVV.

The CDR3 DNA reads as TGCGCCAGCAGCTTCCGGGCTAGCGGCTACAATGAGCAGTTCTTC. This sequence encodes CASSFRASGYNEQFF. This sequence joins TRBV5-1 and TRBJ2-1; 7 nucleotides align to TRBD2. The ends lost 2 bases at V and 3 bases at J; junction bases unmatched: 5. The CDR3 extends over 15 amino acids. Germline V lookup: CDR1 SGHRS, CDR2 YFSETQ.

The J gene is TRBJ2-1, the V gene TRBV7-9; no clear D. Germline CDR1 SEHNR, CDR2 FQNEAQ (reference sequence). There are 12 residues in the CDR3. Trimming took 7 bases from V and 7 from J, leaving 11 bases between them. The CDR3 reads CASTSPGNEQFF. Written as DNA, the CDR3 is TGTGCCAGCACCTCCCCGGGTAATGAGCAGTTCTTC.

Worth noting for this clone: Other DNA variants within this sample encode the same CDR3. V is TRBV5-1 and J is TRBJ2-1; D remains ambiguous. With 0 bases removed from V and 7 bases from J, the gap between germline ends came to 5 bases. CDR1 is SGHRS and CDR2 is YFSETQ in the germline V gene. This CDR3 comprises 12 residues. The CDR3 DNA reads TGCGCCAGCAGCTTGGACGGGAATGAGCAGTTCTTC. It yields the protein CASSLDGNEQFF.

The chain is built from TRBV11-3 and TRBJ2-2, with a weak D call TRBD2 (5 bases). Germline-derived CDR1 and CDR2 are SGHNT and YENEEA. The CDR3 sequence is 16 residues long. Trimming pared 5 bases from V and 0 bases from J, leaving 13 bases between. Here the CDR3 reads CASSRMLGANTGELFF. The CDR3 DNA follows: TGTGCCAGCAGCCGGATGCTCGGGGCGAACACCGGGGAGCTGTTTTTT.

This rearrangement joins TRBV9 to TRBJ2-7; TRBD1 aligns across 7 bases. The J segment lost 6 bases and the V segment lost 3 bases, leaving 9 bases of the junction unmatched. Germline assignment: CDR1 SGDLS and CDR2 YYNGEE. The CDR3 contains 14 residues. The CDR3 reads CASSAGTDLAEQYF. The CDR3 coding sequence is TGTGCCAGCAGCGCGGGGACAGACCTAGCCGAGCAGTACTTC. Drawing the rest from reference TRBV9 and TRBJ2-7, the complete variable domain is DSGVTQTPKHLITATGQRVTLRCSPRSGDLSVYWYQQSLDQGLQFLIQYYNGEERAKGNILERFSAQQFPDLHSELNLSSLELGDSALYFCASSAGTDLAEQYFGPGTRLTVT.

The rearrangement uses TRBV7-8 and TRBJ1-2; 7 bases are a match to TRBD1. V was pared by 1 base and J by 7 bases, with 3 bases of the junction left unmatched. The V gene's germline CDR1 is SGHVS and CDR2 FQNEAQ. The CDR3 is 13 amino acids. CDR3 residues: CASSLDRGGGYTF. In DNA, the CDR3 is TGTGCCAGCAGCTTAGACAGGGGAGGTGGCTACACCTTC.

The rearrangement joins TRBV6-6 to TRBJ2-4; weak D call: TRBD2 (5 bases). The V gene's germline CDR1 is MNHNY and CDR2 SVGAGI (reference sequence). This CDR3 has 15 amino acids. V was clipped by 8 bases and J by 0 bases, with 14 bases between them. For the CDR3, the DNA is TGTGCCAGCGGTGCGCGGACTGTAGCCAAAAACATTCAGTACTTC. Protein sequence: CASGARTVAKNIQYF.

The V call is TRBV7-3, the J call TRBJ2-5, with TRBD1 as a possible D gene (6 bases). CDR1 and CDR2 from the germline V gene are SGHTA and FQGTGA. This CDR3 has 15 amino acids. The ends were cut back, 0 bases at V and 4 bases at J, with 12 bases in the middle. CDR3 sequence: CASSLTGGETETQYF. CDR3 nucleotides: TGTGCCAGCAGCTTAACAGGGGGAGAGACAGAGACCCAGTACTTC.

The V call is TRBV6-5, the J call TRBJ1-3, with D unclear. The germline V and J ends were trimmed by 6 bases and 0 bases, with 12 bases remaining between them. The CDR3 is 15 amino acids. Per the germline V gene, CDR1 is MNHEY and CDR2 is SVGAGI. In DNA form, the CDR3 reads TGTGCCAGCAGCCCACCCGGGAGCTCTGGAAACACCATATATTTT. Protein sequence: CASSPPGSSGNTIYF.

V is TRBV6-1 and J is TRBJ1-5; 8 nucleotides agree with TRBD1. The CDR3 totals 13 residues. The germline gives CDR1 MNHNS, CDR2 SASEGT. After removal of 7 bases from V and 2 bases from J, the junction contained 1 base not matched to a gene. CDR3 sequence (DNA): TGTGCCAGCACAGGGGGCGGCAATCAGCCCCAGCATTTT. This codes for CASTGGGNQPQHF.

This sequence joins TRBV6-5 and TRBJ1-5; TRBD1 agrees at 7 bases. The CDR3 loop spans 13 amino acids. The V and J ends lost 8 bases and 6 bases, in that order; junction bases with no gene match: 7. Looked up from germline, CDR1 is MNHEY and CDR2 is SVGAGI. The CDR3: CASSLQGTQPQHF. In nucleotides, the CDR3 is TGTGCCAGCTCCCTACAGGGGACTCAGCCCCAGCATTTT.

This clone has a handful of counts. This chain links TRBV7-6 with TRBJ1-2; D is perhaps TRBD1 (5 bases). This CDR3 is built from 15 residues. V was trimmed by 5 bases and J by 2 bases, leaving 15 bases between them. The germline gives CDR1 SGHVS, CDR2 FNYEAQ. The CDR3 DNA is TGTGCCAGCAGCCAAGAGGAGGGGAGGAACTATGGCTACACCTTC. Translation gives CASSQEEGRNYGYTF.

The chain has TRBV9 and TRBJ1-1; TRBD1 might be the D (5 bases). The CDR3 extends over 16 amino acids. V was shortened by 4 bases and J by 1 base, with 17 bases between the two germline ends. Germline CDR1 and CDR2: SGDLS and YYNGEE. CDR3 in amino acids: CASSSLYPTENTEAFF. The CDR3 DNA sequence: TGTGCCAGCAGCTCTCTTTACCCGACAGAGAACACTGAAGCTTTCTTT.